This entry is about one T cell receptor (beta chain). Authors' methods: The assay estimated nucleated cells by amplifying reference gene primers. Sequencing used immunoSEQ multiplex PCR; TCRdb keeps in-frame clones, though not all of them. V and J calls and clone size are as listed in that table; D and trimming were resolved from the DNA. The table shows roughly 80,000 clones, with 90% occurring only once. The data belong to a study of blood T cell repertoires in COVID-19. Study in general: Nucleic acid was either cDNA or gDNA, and it came from T cells, B-cell-depleted T cells, or PBMCs.

Sequences were obtained from peripheral blood. This TCR was sampled from a woman at least 80 years old with active or convalescent COVID-19.

CDR3 in amino acids: CASSPKRGLTDTQYF. Written as DNA, the CDR3 is TGTGCCAGCAGCCCCAAGCGGGGGCTGACAGATACGCAGTATTTT. The rearrangement uses TRBV7-2 and TRBJ2-3; TRBD2 agrees at 8 bases. Germline V gene sequence: CDR1 SGHTA, CDR2 FQGNSA. This CDR3 comprises 15 residues. V lost 5 bases to trimming and J lost 3 bases; unmatched junction nucleotides: 7.